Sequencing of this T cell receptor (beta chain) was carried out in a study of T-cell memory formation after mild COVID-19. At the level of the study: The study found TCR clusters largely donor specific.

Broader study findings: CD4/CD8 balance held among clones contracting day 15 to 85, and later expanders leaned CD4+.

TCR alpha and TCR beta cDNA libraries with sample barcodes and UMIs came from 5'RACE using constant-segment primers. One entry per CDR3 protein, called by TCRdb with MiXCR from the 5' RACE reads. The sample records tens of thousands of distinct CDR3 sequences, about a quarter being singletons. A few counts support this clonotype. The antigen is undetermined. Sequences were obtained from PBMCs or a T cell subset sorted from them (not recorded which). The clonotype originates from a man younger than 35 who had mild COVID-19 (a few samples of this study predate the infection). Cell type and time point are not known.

The CDR3 bases are TGCAGCGTAACCGGACCCACGGGAGCTTTCTTT. Protein: CSVTGPTGAFF. The V and J genes are TRBV29-1 and TRBJ1-1, with D uncertain. The CDR3 covers 11 residues. Germline V gene data show CDR1 as SQVTM and CDR2 as ANQGSEA. Trimming stripped 6 bases from V and 10 bases from J, with 15 bases between.